Below are 21 T cell receptor beta chains sequenced from a single sample in a study of blood T cells in healthy people across ages. Sample-barcoded 5' priming and a J-beta primer mix drove a second PCR of 7 to 11 cycles. TCRdb reprocessed the 5' RACE reads with MiXCR, giving one entry per CDR3 protein. This table has 650,000 to 800,000 distinct CDR3 sequences, about 42% appearing once. The specimen was blood. The receptors stem from a man aged 60 to 75 in good health.

This chain joins TRBV19 and TRBJ2-5; 16 bases line up with TRBD2. The V gene end was trimmed by 6 bases and the J gene end by 4 bases; junction bases not matched to a gene: 11. CDR3 length: 18 residues. The V gene's germline CDR1 is LNHDA and CDR2 SQIVND (reference sequence). CDR3 sequence reads: CASSTVGTSGGARETQYF. The DNA of the CDR3 is TGTGCCAGTAGCACCGTGGGGACTAGCGGGGGGGCACGAGAGACCCAGTACTTC.

This clonotype was counted only a few times. The chain employs TRBV7-9 and TRBJ2-5, with D tentatively TRBD1 (5 bases). The J call may be in error: the DNA end matches TRBJ2-7 better. The CDR3 runs to 15 residues. Germline CDR1 SEHNR, CDR2 FQNEAQ (reference sequence). CDR3 DNA sequence: TGTGCCAGCAGCTTAGCGGAAGGGCCTAGGGGCGAGCAGTACTTC. It codes for CASSLAEGPRGEQYF.

The chain couples TRBV18 to TRBJ2-2; D unresolved. Trimming pared 3 bases from V and 1 base from J, leaving 6 bases between. Looked up from germline, CDR1 is KGHSH and CDR2 is LQKENI. CDR3 length: 14 amino acids. The CDR3 region is CASSPNWNTGELFF. CDR3 DNA sequence: TGTGCCAGCTCACCGAACTGGAACACCGGGGAGCTGTTTTTT.

The rearrangement links TRBV29-1 to TRBJ2-7; a possible D gene is TRBD1 (5 bases). The CDR3 totals 14 residues. With 4 bases removed from V and 1 base from J, the gap between germline ends came to 14 bases. The germline V gene encodes CDR1 SQVTM and CDR2 ANQGSEA. The CDR3 region has the DNA TGCAGCGTTGTTCAGACAGTCAAATCCTACGAGCAGTACTTC. It yields the protein CSVVQTVKSYEQYF.

This clonotype appeared once. The CDR3: CASSQDINEKLFF. The CDR3 DNA is TGTGCCAGCAGCCAGGACATCAATGAAAAACTGTTTTTT. The J gene is TRBJ1-4, the V gene TRBV7-2; weak D call: TRBD1 (5 bases). CDR1 SGHTA and CDR2 FQGNSA come from the germline V gene. This CDR3 region has 13 residues. Trimming pared 5 bases from V and 5 bases from J, leaving 9 bases between.

In its sample, this clonotype was seen a few times. The V gene is TRBV29-1, the J gene TRBJ1-2; TRBD1 matches 9 bases. The CDR3 length is 19 residues. In germline, CDR1 is SQVTM, CDR2 ANQGSEA. Unmatched junction bases numbered 21, after V lost 3 bases and J lost 4 bases. DNA of the CDR3: TGCAGCGTTGATGAGGGTCTAGGGTCATCCGGGACAGGGTTCTATGGCTACACCTTC. It specifies CSVDEGLGSSGTGFYGYTF.

This clonotype has only a few counts. This sequence joins TRBV5-1 and TRBJ2-5; 10 bases agree with TRBD2. V lost 3 bases to trimming and J lost 1 base; unmatched junction nucleotides: 12. The V gene's germline CDR1 is SGHRS and CDR2 YFSETQ. This CDR3 comprises 18 residues. The CDR3 coding sequence is TGCGCCAGCAGCTCAACAACTCCGGGACTAGCGACCCAAGAGACCCAGTACTTC. Its translation: CASSSTTPGLATQETQYF.

This clonotype has only a few counts. The J gene is TRBJ1-2, the V gene TRBV7-9; TRBD1 is a possible D gene (6 bases). The CDR3 is 12 amino acids. Germline CDR1 and CDR2: SEHNR and FQNEAQ (reference sequence). V gave up 6 bases and J gave up 8 bases, with 13 bases separating them. CDR3 coding DNA: TGTGCCAGCAGACGACAGGAGGAGGGCTACACCTTC. Protein sequence: CASRRQEEGYTF.

In this sample, this clonotype turned up a few times. The rearrangement joins TRBV29-1 to TRBJ2-7, with D hard to call. Per germline, CDR1 SQVTM and CDR2 ANQGSEA. V gave up 1 base and J gave up 5 bases, with 9 bases separating them. This CDR3 has 12 amino acids. The chain's CDR3 is CSVEGTPDEQYF. CDR3 bases: TGCAGCGTTGAAGGCACGCCTGACGAGCAGTACTTC.

Comments on this clonotype: A read error is possible here, since a much larger clone lies one base away. The rearrangement links TRBV7-6 to TRBJ2-5, with 10 positions matching TRBD2. This CDR3 spans 16 amino acids. CDR1 and CDR2 from the germline V gene are SGHVS and FNYEAQ. J was trimmed by 2 bases and V by 0 bases; bases with no gene match: 3. DNA for the CDR3: TGTGCCAGCAGCTTAGCCCCACTAGCGGGGCAAGAGACCCAGTACTTC. Translation gives CASSLAPLAGQETQYF.

This clonotype has only one observation. The chain recombines TRBV20-1 with TRBJ2-4; 7 nucleotides line up with TRBD2. The last part of the DNA fits TRBJ2-7 better; the J call may be wrong. Germline V gene sequence: CDR1 DFQATT, CDR2 SNEGSKA (reference sequence). The CDR3 is 15 residues long. The CDR3 coding sequence is TGCAGTGCTAGAGATCGAAGCGGGAAGCTTTACGAGCAGTACTTC. As protein: CSARDRSGKLYEQYF.

The CDR3 DNA sequence: TGTGCCAGCAGTTACTCGACCCGGCAAAGCAATCAGCCCCAGCATTTT. This sequence encodes CASSYSTRQSNQPQHF. V usage is TRBV6-2 or TRBV6-3 and J usage is TRBJ1-5, with D hard to call. The CDR3 has 16 residues. Per germline, CDR1 MNHEY and CDR2 SVGEGT. The V and J ends lost 0 bases and 1 base respectively, with 10 bases between them.

A few counts support this clonotype. The chain uses TRBV19 and TRBJ2-3; weak D call: TRBD1 (6 bases). The CDR3 has 16 residues. V was cut by 0 bases and J by 3 bases, with 13 bases left in between. Germline V gene lookup returns CDR1 LNHDA and CDR2 SQIVND (reference sequence). In DNA form, the CDR3 reads TGTGCCAGTAGTATAGATCACAGGGAAAGGACAGATACGCAGTATTTT. As protein: CASSIDHRERTDTQYF.

In this sample, this clonotype turned up a few times. The rearrangement links TRBV27 to TRBJ1-1; D is uncertain. The V and J ends lost 6 bases and 8 bases respectively, with 19 bases between them. Germline V gives CDR1 MNHEY, CDR2 SMNVEV (reference sequence). This CDR3 is built from 14 residues. The CDR3: CASSPAWGVIEAFF. The CDR3 bases are TGTGCCAGCAGCCCGGCATGGGGTGTTATCGAAGCTTTCTTT.

This chain joins TRBV20-1 and TRBJ2-1; 10 nucleotides agree with TRBD1. CDR3 length: 16 amino acids. J gave up 5 bases and V 0 bases, and 7 bases lay outside the gene matches. Germline V gene sequence: CDR1 DFQATT, CDR2 SNEGSKA (reference sequence). The CDR3 spells CSARDTGTGVHNEQFF. The CDR3 nucleotides read TGCAGTGCTAGAGATACGGGGACAGGGGTCCACAATGAGCAGTTCTTC.

The chain links TRBV7-2 to TRBJ2-1; TRBD2 aligns across 13 bases. The J call may be faulty, since TRBJ2-7 better matches the DNA end. Germline CDR1 SGHTA, CDR2 FQGNSA. The CDR3 consists of 14 residues. CDR3 region: CASRLAGGPNEQYF. The CDR3 DNA is TGTGCCAGCAGACTAGCGGGGGGGCCGAATGAGCAGTACTTC.

This clonotype was seen a handful of times. V is TRBV27 and J is TRBJ2-7; tentatively, D is TRBD1 (5 bases). Per the germline V gene, CDR1 is MNHEY and CDR2 is SMNVEV (reference sequence). The CDR3 has 14 amino acids. Trimming cost V 0 bases and J 9 bases, with 15 bases left between them. The CDR3 sequence is CASSLSRVEMVQYF. The CDR3, as DNA: TGTGCCAGCAGTTTATCCAGGGTGGAAATGGTGCAGTACTTC.

This clonotype was picked up one time. The chain joins TRBV29-1 to TRBJ1-3; 7 positions agree with TRBD1. The CDR3 contains 13 residues. Germline lookup yields CDR1 SQVTM and CDR2 ANQGSEA. J was trimmed by 4 bases and V by 4 bases; bases with no gene match: 4. CDR3 nucleotide sequence: TGCAGCGTTGGACAGGGCCAAGGAAACACCATATATTTT. It translates to CSVGQGQGNTIYF.

In this sample, this clonotype turned up a few times. In DNA form, the CDR3 reads TGCGCCAGCAGCTTGGATGAGCGCCCAGGGGAGCAGTACTTC. Translation gives CASSLDERPGEQYF. This chain links TRBV5-1 with TRBJ2-7; D is perhaps TRBD1 (5 bases). Germline loops: CDR1 SGHRS, CDR2 YFSETQ. The V end was cut by 0 bases, the J end by 7 bases, with 14 bases between. The CDR3 has 14 amino acids.

V usage is TRBV3-1 and J usage is TRBJ2-7, with 7 bases lining up with TRBD1. Germline V gene data show CDR1 as LGHDT and CDR2 as YNNKEL (reference sequence). J lost 4 bases, V lost 5 bases, and 8 bases had no gene match. The CDR3 covers 14 residues. Here the CDR3 reads CASSKGAGAYEQYF. CDR3 bases: TGTGCCAGCAGCAAGGGGGCAGGGGCTTACGAGCAGTACTTC.

This clonotype was counted ten times or more. The chain joins TRBV3-1 to TRBJ2-5; D tentatively fits TRBD1 or TRBD2 (5 bases each). Germline V gene lookup returns CDR1 LGHDT and CDR2 YNNKEL (reference sequence). The CDR3 spans 16 residues. V was shortened by 4 bases and J by 2 bases, with 17 bases between the two germline ends. CDR3 protein: CASSRSEAGTQETQYF. In nucleotides, the CDR3 is TGTGCCAGCAGCCGTAGCGAGGCCGGGACGCAAGAGACCCAGTACTTC.